Each of the 20 T cell receptor beta chains below was sequenced from the same sample in a study of blood T cell repertoires in COVID-19. The assay was immunoSEQ multiplex PCR, and TCRdb's table has in-frame clones only and misses some. Found here are 270,000 or so clones, approximately 90% of them singletons; the top ten hold about 4.6%. Sequencing used peripheral blood. These receptors were taken from a man aged 35 to 55 with acute or convalescent COVID-19.

The gene calls are TRBV25-1 and TRBJ2-3, with 7 positions matching TRBD1. Losses at the gene ends were 3 bases for V and 6 bases for J; bases not matched to a gene: 9. Germline V lookup: CDR1 MGHDK, CDR2 SYGVNS. CDR3 length: 15 residues. CDR3 nucleotide sequence: TGTGCCAGCAGTGACCCGACAGGGCCAGGGGATACGCAGTATTTT. Translating gives CASSDPTGPGDTQYF.

The chain is built from TRBV7-7 and TRBJ2-2; D not resolved. Germline V CDR1 and CDR2: SSHAT, FNYEAQ (reference sequence). The V and J ends lost 2 bases and 1 base respectively, with 5 bases between them. The CDR3 is 14 amino acids. As DNA, the CDR3 is TGTGCCAGCAGCTTACAGGAGAACACCGGGGAGCTGTTTTTT. Its translation is CASSLQENTGELFF.

The CDR3 reads CASSGTFNYGYTF. CDR3 DNA: TGTGCCAGCAGTGGGACATTTAACTATGGCTACACCTTC. The V gene is TRBV2, the J gene TRBJ1-2; D is possibly TRBD1 (5 bases). The V gene lost 4 bases and the J gene lost 1 base, with 7 bases spanning the gap. The germline gives CDR1 SNHLY, CDR2 FYNNEI. This CDR3 spans 13 amino acids.

This clone was recorded only once. This sequence joins TRBV19 and TRBJ1-1; D is unclear. The CDR3 covers 14 residues. Looked up from germline, CDR1 is LNHDA and CDR2 is SQIVND (reference sequence). V lost 8 bases and J lost 0, with 13 bases in between. The CDR3 protein is CASYQLGMNTEAFF. The CDR3 region has the DNA TGTGCCAGTTACCAGTTGGGCATGAACACTGAAGCTTTCTTT. The variable domain in full, with the rest retrieved from reference TRBV19 and TRBJ1-1, is DGGITQSPKYLFRKEGQNVTLSCEQNLNHDAMYWYRQDPGQGLRLIYYSQIVNDFQKGDIAEGYSVSREKKESFPLTVTSAQKNPTAFYLCASYQLGMNTEAFFGQGTRLTVV.

To note about this clone: Other DNA sequences in the sample encode the same CDR3. V gene TRBV5-1 combines with J gene TRBJ2-7; 9 nucleotides align to TRBD1. This CDR3 contains 14 residues. The V gene's germline CDR1 is SGHRS and CDR2 YFSETQ. Trimming cost V 3 bases and J 1 base; bases outside gene matches: 2. The CDR3 reads CASSSGQGSYEQYF. CDR3 nucleotide sequence: TGCGCCAGCAGCTCCGGACAGGGGTCCTACGAGCAGTACTTC.

The chain couples TRBV6-1 to TRBJ2-3; D is uncertain. Germline loops: CDR1 MNHNS, CDR2 SASEGT. Trimming removed 2 bases from V and 0 bases from J, with 6 bases in between. The CDR3 loop spans 14 amino acids. The CDR3 loop reads CASSENYSTDTQYF. For the CDR3, the DNA is TGTGCCAGCAGTGAAAACTACAGCACAGATACGCAGTATTTT.

The V and J genes are TRBV24-1 and TRBJ1-2; maybe TRBD1 (5 bases). V was trimmed by 2 bases and J by 8 bases, leaving 17 bases between them. This CDR3 is 15 amino acids long. Germline CDR1 and CDR2: KGHDR and SFDVKD. CDR3 bases: TGTGCCACCAGTGATTCTCCTACGGGGAGGGGAGGCTACACCTTC. Its protein product is CATSDSPTGRGGYTF.

This chain links TRBV6-6 with TRBJ2-7; 7 bases align to TRBD2. The junction had 14 bases not matched to a gene; V was cut back by 6 bases and J by 0 bases. The CDR3 loop spans 17 amino acids. The germline gives CDR1 MNHNY, CDR2 SVGAGI (reference sequence). The CDR3 region is CASSRRPGTTGSYEQYF. Here the CDR3 DNA reads TGTGCCAGCAGCCGACGCCCCGGGACTACCGGCTCCTACGAGCAGTACTTC.

This clone was seen once. This chain joins TRBV27 and TRBJ2-1; the match to TRBD2 covers 12 bases. The CDR3 has 21 residues. From germline, CDR1 is MNHEY and CDR2 SMNVEV (reference sequence). Trimming removed 3 bases from V and 5 bases from J; junction bases left unmatched: 20. DNA of the CDR3: TGTGCCAGCAGTTTTTCAGGCGGGGCATGGGCTAGCGGGGGGGCCGACAATGAGCAGTTCTTC. Translated, it gives CASSFSGGAWASGGADNEQFF.

Concerning this clone itself: This CDR3 is also generated by other DNA sequences in the sample. CDR3 region: CASSSGYSYNEQFF. The CDR3 DNA reads TGTGCCAGCAGTTCAGGATACTCCTACAATGAGCAGTTCTTC. The chain uses TRBV6-5 and TRBJ2-1, with no clear D. The CDR3 has 14 residues. V shed 4 bases and J shed 0 bases, with 7 bases lying between them. Germline values: CDR1 MNHEY, CDR2 SVGAGI.

The gene calls are TRBV5-4 and TRBJ1-2, with 9 bases identical to TRBD1. Germline values: CDR1 SGHNT, CDR2 YYREEE (reference sequence). This CDR3 is 16 amino acids long. V was clipped by 5 bases and J by 6 bases; unmatched bases: 14. CDR3 protein: CASSHPGQGLGNGYTF. CDR3 DNA sequence: TGTGCCAGCAGTCACCCAGGACAGGGGTTGGGAAATGGCTACACCTTC.

The genes are TRBV14 and TRBJ2-3, with 8 bases identical to TRBD1. The CDR3 extends over 17 amino acids. Per germline, CDR1 SGHDN and CDR2 FVKESK. The ends lost 2 bases at V and 2 bases at J; junction bases unmatched: 9. The CDR3 DNA reads as TGTGCCAGCAGCCAATCCTCGACAGGGGCGGACACAGATACGCAGTATTTT. The encoded protein is CASSQSSTGADTDTQYF.

This clone was seen more than once but under ten times. This chain joins TRBV7-2 and TRBJ2-1, with 11 bases aligning to TRBD2. Trimming removed 5 bases from V and 8 bases from J; junction bases left unmatched: 5. Germline-derived CDR1 and CDR2 are SGHTA and FQGNSA. This CDR3 has 14 residues. The CDR3 sequence: CASSARLAGYEQFF. CDR3 DNA: TGTGCCAGCAGCGCCCGACTAGCGGGGTATGAGCAGTTCTTC.

The chain recombines TRBV5-5 with TRBJ1-6, with D possibly matching TRBD1 (6 bases). Germline CDR1 and CDR2: SGHKS and YYEKEE (reference sequence). With 1 base removed from V and 8 bases from J, the gap between germline ends came to 16 bases. The CDR3 spans 16 residues. CDR3 coding DNA: TGTGCCAGCAGCTTGCAACAGGGAGGGACCTATTCACCCCTCCACTTT. Protein: CASSLQQGGTYSPLHF. Based on the CDR3 plus reference TRBV5-5 and TRBJ1-6, the full variable domain is DAGVTQSPTHLIKTRGQQVTLRCSPISGHKSVSWYQQVLGQGPQFIFQYYEKEERGRGNFPDRFSARQFPNYSSELNVNALLLGDSALYLCASSLQQGGTYSPLHFGNGTRLTVT.

The chain combines TRBV5-1 with TRBJ2-6; D remains unclear. The CDR3 has 18 residues. V was cut by 0 bases and J by 1 base, with 14 bases left in between. Germline CDR1 and CDR2: SGHRS and YFSETQ. CDR3 sequence: CASSLESVLLSGANVLTF. The CDR3 bases are TGCGCCAGCAGCTTGGAGTCAGTCCTGTTATCTGGGGCCAACGTCCTGACTTTC.

V gene TRBV29-1 combines with J gene TRBJ2-1, with 10 positions matching TRBD2. Germline-derived CDR1 and CDR2 are SQVTM and ANQGSEA. The CDR3 is made up of 14 amino acids. CDR3 bases: TGCAGGGTGAGATTAGCGGGGGGCCGGAATGAGCAGTTCTTC. It is translated as CRVRLAGGRNEQFF.

The chain is built from TRBV5-1 and TRBJ1-1; D gene unclear. CDR3 length: 14 amino acids. Germline V gene lookup returns CDR1 SGHRS and CDR2 YFSETQ. V was trimmed by 0 bases and J by 1 base, leaving 7 bases between them. The CDR3: CASSLAPENTEAFF. CDR3 DNA sequence: TGCGCCAGCAGCTTGGCCCCAGAGAACACTGAAGCTTTCTTT.

Remarks on this clone: Other nucleotide sequences in the sample specify the same CDR3. The chain recombines TRBV5-1 with TRBJ1-1; D is unclear. The V end lost 0 bases, the J end lost 0 bases, and 6 bases lay between the germline ends. The CDR3 loop spans 14 amino acids. Germline V gives CDR1 SGHRS, CDR2 YFSETQ. In DNA form, the CDR3 reads TGCGCCAGCAGCTTGGGGGCCGTGAACACTGAAGCTTTCTTT. This encodes CASSLGAVNTEAFF. The variable domain in full, with the rest retrieved from reference TRBV5-1 and TRBJ1-1, is KAGVTQTPRYLIKTRGQQVTLSCSPISGHRSVSWYQQTPGQGLQFLFEYFSETQRNKGNFPGRFSGRQFSNSRSEMNVSTLELGDSALYLCASSLGAVNTEAFFGQGTRLTVV.

This clone was counted a few times. This chain joins TRBV6-5 and TRBJ2-7, with 7 bases identical to TRBD2. The CDR3 runs 14 residues. V shed 2 bases, J shed 2 bases, and the junction held 3 bases outside the gene matches. The germline gives CDR1 MNHEY, CDR2 SVGAGI. The DNA for the CDR3 is TGTGCCAGCAGTTACCGGGGGAGGGCCTACGAGCAGTACTTC. Encoded protein: CASSYRGRAYEQYF.

This clone appeared a single time. The chain recombines TRBV7-9 with TRBJ2-1; 11 nucleotides line up with TRBD2. This CDR3 has 17 residues. V trimming: 6 bases; J trimming: 0 bases; junction bases outside the gene matches: 7. Germline CDR1 reads SEHNR; CDR2 reads FQNEAQ (reference sequence). The CDR3 protein is CASRTSGVPSSYNEQFF. The CDR3 DNA follows: TGTGCCAGCAGGACTAGCGGGGTTCCGAGCTCCTACAATGAGCAGTTCTTC.